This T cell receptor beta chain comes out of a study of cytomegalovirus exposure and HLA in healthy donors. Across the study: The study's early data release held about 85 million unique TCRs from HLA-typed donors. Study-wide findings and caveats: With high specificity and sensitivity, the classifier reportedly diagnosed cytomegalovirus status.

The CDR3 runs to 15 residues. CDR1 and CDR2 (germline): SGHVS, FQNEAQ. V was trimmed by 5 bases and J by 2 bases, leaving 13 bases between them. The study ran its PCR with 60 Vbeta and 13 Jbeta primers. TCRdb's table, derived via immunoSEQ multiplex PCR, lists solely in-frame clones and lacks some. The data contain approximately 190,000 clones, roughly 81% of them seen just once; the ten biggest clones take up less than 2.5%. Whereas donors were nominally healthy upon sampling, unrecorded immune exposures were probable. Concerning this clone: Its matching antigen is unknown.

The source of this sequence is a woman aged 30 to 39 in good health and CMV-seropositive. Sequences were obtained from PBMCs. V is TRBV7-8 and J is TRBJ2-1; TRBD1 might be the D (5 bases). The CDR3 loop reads CASSLGRVAYNEQFF. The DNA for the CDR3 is TGTGCCAGCAGCCTTGGCAGGGTCGCCTACAATGAGCAGTTCTTC. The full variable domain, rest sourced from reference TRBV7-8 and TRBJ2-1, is GAGVSQSPRYKVAKRGQDVALRCDPISGHVSLFWYQQALGQGPEFLTYFQNEAQLDKSGLPSDRFFAERPEGSVSTLKIQRTQQEDSAVYLCASSLGRVAYNEQFFGPGTRLTVL.